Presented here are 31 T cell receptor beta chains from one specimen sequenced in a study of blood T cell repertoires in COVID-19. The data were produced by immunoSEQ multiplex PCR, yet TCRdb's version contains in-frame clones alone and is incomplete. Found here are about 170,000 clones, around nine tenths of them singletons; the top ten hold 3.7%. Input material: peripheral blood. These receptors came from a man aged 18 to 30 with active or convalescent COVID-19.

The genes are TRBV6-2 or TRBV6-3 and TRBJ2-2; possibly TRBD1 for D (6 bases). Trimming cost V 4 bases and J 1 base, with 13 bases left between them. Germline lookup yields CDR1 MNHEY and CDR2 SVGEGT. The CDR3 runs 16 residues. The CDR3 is CASSWDILLNTGELFF. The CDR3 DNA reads TGTGCCAGCAGTTGGGACATCCTACTGAACACCGGGGAGCTGTTTTTT.

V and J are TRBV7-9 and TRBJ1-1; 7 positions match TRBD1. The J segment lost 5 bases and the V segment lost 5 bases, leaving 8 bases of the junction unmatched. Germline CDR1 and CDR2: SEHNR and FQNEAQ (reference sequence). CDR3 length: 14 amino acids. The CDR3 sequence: CASSPTGVETEAFF. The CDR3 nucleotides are TGTGCCAGCAGCCCCACAGGGGTAGAGACTGAAGCTTTCTTT.

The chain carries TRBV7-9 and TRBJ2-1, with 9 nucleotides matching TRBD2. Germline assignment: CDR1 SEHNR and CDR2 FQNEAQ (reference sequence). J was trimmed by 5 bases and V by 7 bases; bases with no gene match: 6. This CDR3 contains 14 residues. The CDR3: CASTPRLADNEQFF. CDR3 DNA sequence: TGTGCCAGCACCCCTCGACTAGCGGACAATGAGCAGTTCTTC.

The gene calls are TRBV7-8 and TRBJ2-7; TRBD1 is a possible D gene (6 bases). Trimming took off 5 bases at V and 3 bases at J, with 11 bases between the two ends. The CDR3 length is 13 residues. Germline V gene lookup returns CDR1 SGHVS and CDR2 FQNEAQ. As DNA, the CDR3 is TGTGCCAGCAGCCAGGACAGATACTACGAGCAGTACGTC. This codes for CASSQDRYYEQYV.

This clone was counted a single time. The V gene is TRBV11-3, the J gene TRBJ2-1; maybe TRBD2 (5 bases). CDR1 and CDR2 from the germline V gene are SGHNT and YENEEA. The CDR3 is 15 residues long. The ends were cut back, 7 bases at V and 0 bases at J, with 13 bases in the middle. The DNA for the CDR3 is TGTGCCAGCATCCCAGCGGCTTTCTCCTACAATGAGCAGTTCTTC. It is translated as CASIPAAFSYNEQFF.

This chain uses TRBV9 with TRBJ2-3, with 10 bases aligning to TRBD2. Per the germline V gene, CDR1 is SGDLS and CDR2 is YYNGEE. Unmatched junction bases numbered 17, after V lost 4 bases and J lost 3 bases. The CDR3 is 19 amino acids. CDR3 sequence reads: CASSTGASGSTVGTDTQYF. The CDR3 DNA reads TGTGCCAGCAGCACGGGGGCTAGCGGGAGTACAGTCGGGACAGATACGCAGTATTTT.

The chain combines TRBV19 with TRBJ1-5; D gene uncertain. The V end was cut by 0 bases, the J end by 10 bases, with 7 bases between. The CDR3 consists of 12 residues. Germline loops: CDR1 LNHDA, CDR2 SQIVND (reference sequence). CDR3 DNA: TGTGCCAGTAGTATAGACCCTGGCCCCCAGCATTTT. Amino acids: CASSIDPGPQHF.

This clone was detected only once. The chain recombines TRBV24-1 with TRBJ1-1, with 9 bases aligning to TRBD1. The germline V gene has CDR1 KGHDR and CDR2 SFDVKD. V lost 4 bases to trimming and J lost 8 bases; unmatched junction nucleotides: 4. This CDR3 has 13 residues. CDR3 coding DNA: TGTGCCACCAGTGAAGTGACAGGGGGGGAAGCTTTCTTT. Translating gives CATSEVTGGEAFF.

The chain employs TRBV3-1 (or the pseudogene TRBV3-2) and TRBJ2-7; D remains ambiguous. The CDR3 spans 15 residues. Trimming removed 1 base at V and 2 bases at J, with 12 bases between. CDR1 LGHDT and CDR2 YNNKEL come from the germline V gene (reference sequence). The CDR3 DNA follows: TGTGCCAGCAGCCAAGTAGGTGACGGAGCCTACGAGCAGTACTTC. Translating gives CASSQVGDGAYEQYF.

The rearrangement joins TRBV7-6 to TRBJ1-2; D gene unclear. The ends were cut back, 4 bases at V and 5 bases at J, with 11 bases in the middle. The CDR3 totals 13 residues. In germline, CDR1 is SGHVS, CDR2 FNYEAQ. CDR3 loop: CASSSGSPYGYTF. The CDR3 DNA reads TGTGCCAGCAGCTCCGGGTCTCCTTATGGCTACACCTTC.

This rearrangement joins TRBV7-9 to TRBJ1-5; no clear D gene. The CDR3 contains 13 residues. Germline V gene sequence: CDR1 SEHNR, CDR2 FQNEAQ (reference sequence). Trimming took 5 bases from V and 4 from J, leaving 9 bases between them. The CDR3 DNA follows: TGTGCCAGCAGCCCCGCGGGGAATCAGCCCCAGCATTTT. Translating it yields CASSPAGNQPQHF. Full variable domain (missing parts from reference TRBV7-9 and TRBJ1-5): DTGVSQNPRHKITKRGQNVTFRCDPISEHNRLYWYRQTLGQGPEFLTYFQNEAQLEKSRLLSDRFSAERPKGSFSTLEIQRTEQGDSAMYLCASSPAGNQPQHFGDGTRLSIL.

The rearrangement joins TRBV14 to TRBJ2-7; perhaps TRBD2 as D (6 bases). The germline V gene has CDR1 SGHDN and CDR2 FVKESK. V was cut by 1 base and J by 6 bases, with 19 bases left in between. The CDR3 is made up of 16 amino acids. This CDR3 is CASSQVFGGKKGEQYF. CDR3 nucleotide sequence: TGTGCCAGCAGCCAAGTGTTCGGAGGGAAGAAAGGCGAGCAGTACTTC.

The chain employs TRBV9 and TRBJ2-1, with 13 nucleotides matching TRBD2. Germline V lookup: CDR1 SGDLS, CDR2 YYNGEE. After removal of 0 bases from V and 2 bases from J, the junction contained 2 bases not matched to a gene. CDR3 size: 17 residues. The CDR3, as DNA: TGTGCCAGCAGCGTAGTGGGGACTAGCGGGACCTACAATGAGCAGTTCTTC. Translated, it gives CASSVVGTSGTYNEQFF.

The CDR3 sequence: CASSLDGLDSNQPQHF. The CDR3 region has the DNA TGCGCCAGCAGCTTGGACGGACTAGATAGCAATCAGCCCCAGCATTTT. The chain uses TRBV5-1 and TRBJ1-5; D is ambiguous. This CDR3 has 16 residues. Looked up from germline, CDR1 is SGHRS and CDR2 is YFSETQ. Trimming took off 0 bases at V and 0 bases at J, with 10 bases between the two ends.

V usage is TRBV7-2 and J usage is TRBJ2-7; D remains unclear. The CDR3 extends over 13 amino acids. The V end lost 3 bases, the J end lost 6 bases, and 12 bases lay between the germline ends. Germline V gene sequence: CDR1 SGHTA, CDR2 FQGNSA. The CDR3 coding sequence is TGTGCCAGCAGCTTTCGGCCGCTAGGCGAGCAGTACTTC. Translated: CASSFRPLGEQYF.

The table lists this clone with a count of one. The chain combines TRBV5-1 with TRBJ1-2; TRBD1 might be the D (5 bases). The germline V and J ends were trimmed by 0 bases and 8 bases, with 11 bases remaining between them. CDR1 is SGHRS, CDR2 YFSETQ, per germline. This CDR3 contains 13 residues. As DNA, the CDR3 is TGCGCCAGCAGCTTGGCCCAGGGTCACGGCTACACCTTC. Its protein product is CASSLAQGHGYTF. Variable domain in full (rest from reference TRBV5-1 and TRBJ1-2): KAGVTQTPRYLIKTRGQQVTLSCSPISGHRSVSWYQQTPGQGLQFLFEYFSETQRNKGNFPGRFSGRQFSNSRSEMNVSTLELGDSALYLCASSLAQGHGYTFGSGTRLTVV.

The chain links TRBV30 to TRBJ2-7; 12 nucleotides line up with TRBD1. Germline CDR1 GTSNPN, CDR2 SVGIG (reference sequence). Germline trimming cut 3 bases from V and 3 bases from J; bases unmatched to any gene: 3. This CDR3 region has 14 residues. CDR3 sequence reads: CAWSGDRGLYEQYF. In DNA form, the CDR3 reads TGTGCCTGGAGCGGGGACAGGGGGCTCTACGAGCAGTACTTC.

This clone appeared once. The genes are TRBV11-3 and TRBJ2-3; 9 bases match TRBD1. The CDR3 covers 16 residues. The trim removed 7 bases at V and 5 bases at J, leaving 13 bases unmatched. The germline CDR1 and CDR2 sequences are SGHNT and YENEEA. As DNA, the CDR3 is TGTGCCAGCAACCGTGGGGACAGGGTTTCTATAGATACGCAGTATTTT. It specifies CASNRGDRVSIDTQYF.

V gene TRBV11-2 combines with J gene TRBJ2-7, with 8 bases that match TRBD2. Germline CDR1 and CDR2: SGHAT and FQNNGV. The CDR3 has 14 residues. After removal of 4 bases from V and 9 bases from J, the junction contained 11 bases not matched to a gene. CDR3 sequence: CASSSGGLATRQYV. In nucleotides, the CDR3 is TGTGCCAGCAGCTCGGGGGGGTTGGCTACGAGGCAGTACGTC.

The CDR3 sequence is CASSKGPGREKLFF. The CDR3 bases are TGTGCCAGCAGCAAAGGGCCAGGGCGAGAAAAACTGTTTTTT. The chain couples TRBV7-8 to TRBJ1-4; a possible D gene is TRBD1 (5 bases). Germline CDR1 reads SGHVS; CDR2 reads FQNEAQ. The V and J ends lost 5 bases and 8 bases respectively, with 15 bases between them. This CDR3 has 14 residues.

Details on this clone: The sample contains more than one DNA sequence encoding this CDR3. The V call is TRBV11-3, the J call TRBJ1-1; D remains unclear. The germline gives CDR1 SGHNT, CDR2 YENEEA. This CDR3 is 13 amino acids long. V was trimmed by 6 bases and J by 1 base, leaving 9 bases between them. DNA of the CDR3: TGTGCCAGCAGTCCCACACCGAACACTGAAGCTTTCTTT. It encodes CASSPTPNTEAFF.

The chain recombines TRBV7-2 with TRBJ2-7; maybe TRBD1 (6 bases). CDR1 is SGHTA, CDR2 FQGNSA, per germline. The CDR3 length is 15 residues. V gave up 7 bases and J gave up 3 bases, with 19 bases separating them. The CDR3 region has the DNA TGTGCCAGCACCTTGAACAGGGAATCGTTCTACGAGCAGTACTTC. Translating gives CASTLNRESFYEQYF.

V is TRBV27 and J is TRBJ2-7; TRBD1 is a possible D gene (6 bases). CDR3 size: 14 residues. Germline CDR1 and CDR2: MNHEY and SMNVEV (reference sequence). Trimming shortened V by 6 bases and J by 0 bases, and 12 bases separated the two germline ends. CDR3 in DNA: TGTGCCAGCAGCGAGGGGGTTAGCTCCTACGAGCAGTACTTC. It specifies CASSEGVSSYEQYF.

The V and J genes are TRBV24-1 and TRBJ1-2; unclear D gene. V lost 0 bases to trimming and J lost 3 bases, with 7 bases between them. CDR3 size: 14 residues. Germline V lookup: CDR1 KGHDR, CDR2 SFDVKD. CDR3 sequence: CATSDLRTDYGYTF. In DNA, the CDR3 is TGTGCCACCAGTGATTTGCGCACGGACTATGGCTACACCTTC.

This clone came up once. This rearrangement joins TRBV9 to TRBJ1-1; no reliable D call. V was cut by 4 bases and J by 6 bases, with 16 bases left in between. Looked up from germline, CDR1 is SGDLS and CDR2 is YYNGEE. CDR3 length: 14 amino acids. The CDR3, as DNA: TGTGCCAGCAGCCCAAACCCCAGCGGGGCTGAAGCTTTCTTT. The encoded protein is CASSPNPSGAEAFF.

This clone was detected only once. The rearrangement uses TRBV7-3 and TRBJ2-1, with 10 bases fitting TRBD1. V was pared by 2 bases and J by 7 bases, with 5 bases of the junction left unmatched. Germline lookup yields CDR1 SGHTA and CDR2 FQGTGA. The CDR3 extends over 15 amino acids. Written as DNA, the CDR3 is TGTGCCAGCAGCTTATCGGACAGGGGGGGTAATGAGCAGTTCTTC. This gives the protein CASSLSDRGGNEQFF.

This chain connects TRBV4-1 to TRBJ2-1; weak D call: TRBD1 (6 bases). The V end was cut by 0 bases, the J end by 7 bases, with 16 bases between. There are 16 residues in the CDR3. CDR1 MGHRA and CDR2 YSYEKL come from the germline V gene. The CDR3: CASSQDMGAGANEQFF. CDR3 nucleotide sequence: TGCGCCAGCAGCCAAGATATGGGGGCAGGGGCGAATGAGCAGTTCTTC.

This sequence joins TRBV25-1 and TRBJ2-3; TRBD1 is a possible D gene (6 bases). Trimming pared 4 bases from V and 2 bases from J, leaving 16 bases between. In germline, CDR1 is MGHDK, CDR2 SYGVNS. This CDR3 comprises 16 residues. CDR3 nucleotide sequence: TGTGCCAGCAGTGGATACCGGGACACATACACAGATACGCAGTATTTT. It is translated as CASSGYRDTYTDTQYF.

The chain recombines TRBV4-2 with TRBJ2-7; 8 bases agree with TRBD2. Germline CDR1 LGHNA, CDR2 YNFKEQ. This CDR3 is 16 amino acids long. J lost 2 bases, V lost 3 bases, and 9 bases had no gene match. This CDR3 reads CASSQTIAGGPYEQYF. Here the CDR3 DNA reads TGTGCCAGCAGCCAGACTATCGCGGGGGGCCCCTACGAGCAGTACTTC.

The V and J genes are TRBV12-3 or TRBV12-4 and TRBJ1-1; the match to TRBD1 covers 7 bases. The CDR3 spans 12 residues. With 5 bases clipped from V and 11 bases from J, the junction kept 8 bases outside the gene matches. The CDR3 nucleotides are TGTGCCAGCAGTCCCACAGGGGTAAGGGCTTTCTTT. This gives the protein CASSPTGVRAFF.

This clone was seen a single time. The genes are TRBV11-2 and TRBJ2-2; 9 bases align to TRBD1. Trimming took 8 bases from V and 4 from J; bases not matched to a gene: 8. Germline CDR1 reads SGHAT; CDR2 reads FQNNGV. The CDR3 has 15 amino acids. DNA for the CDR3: TGTGCCAGCTACTATGGGACAGGGTCCACCGGGGAGCTGTTTTTT. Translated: CASYYGTGSTGELFF.